This TCR beta chain was found in a study of response to subunit inactivated influenza vaccine. Overall study findings and caveats: Authors suggested few new T cells are recruited by each seasonal influenza vaccination.

TCRdb fed the RT-PCR reads into MiXCR, producing one record per CDR3 protein. This table has fewer than 800,000 distinct CDR3 sequences, around 14% appearing once. Comments on this clonotype: Its antigen is still unknown.

Germline CDR1 and CDR2: DFQATT and SNEGSKA (reference sequence). The V gene lost 3 bases and the J gene lost 1 base, with 13 bases spanning the gap. The CDR3 loop spans 15 amino acids. The receptor's source is a man in his fifties who received an inactivated influenza vaccine. Source: PBMCs from blood, taken approximately 12 days after vaccination. V is TRBV20-1 and J is TRBJ1-5; D is uncertain. The CDR3 nucleotides read TGCAGTGCTAGTGCGGAGCAAATGAGCAATCAGCCCCAGCATTTT. Translating gives CSASAEQMSNQPQHF.